This is a list of T cell receptor beta chains from one sample in a study of T-cell reconstitution after alpha-beta-depleted transplantation in children. MiXCR was run by TCRdb on the PCR reads, yielding one entry per CDR3 protein. In the table there are 300,000 to 400,000 distinct CDR3 sequences, around 20% of which are singletons. The starting material was PBMCs, mostly from graft donor cells, obtained 180 days after TCRalphabeta/CD19-depleted stem cell transplant. Receptors originate from a male patient aged 10 to 17 who had a stem cell transplant for acute lymphoblastic leukemia, so the T cells may come from the graft donor. CDR3s include the opening cysteine and the closing phenylalanine or tryptophan. The order of the fields is D gene, J gene, clone size, V gene, CDR3 DNA, CDR3 protein. D genes are given only for firm matches. Expanded clones are given a class, and other clones once, few, many or no size at all.

.,TRBJ2-7,.,TRBV29-1,TGCAGCGTTGCTTCTCCGAACTCCTACGAGCAGTACTTC,CSVASPNSYEQYF
TRBD2,TRBJ2-1,.,TRBV4-2,TGTGCCAGCAGCCAATTACTAGCGGGAGCCTCCTACAATGAGCAGTTCTTC,CASSQLLAGASYNEQFF
TRBD1,TRBJ1-1,.,TRBV6-6,TGTGCCAGCTTCCTTAAGGGGGCCAAACAAGCTTTCTTT,CASFLKGAKQAFF
.,TRBJ2-3,few,TRBV7-2,TGTGCCAGCAGCTTAGGAGTTGCGGTGGGAACAGATACGCAGTATTTT,CASSLGVAVGTDTQYF
.,TRBJ1-5,.,TRBV5-1,TGCGCCAGCAGCTTAGAGGGCGCCTGGCAGCCCCAGCATTTT,CASSLEGAWQPQHF
TRBD2,TRBJ2-1,few,TRBV7-2,TGTGCCAGCAGCTTAGCCGGACTAGCGGGAGGTGCACACAATGAGCAGTTCTTC,CASSLAGLAGGAHNEQFF
.,TRBJ1-5,few,TRBV6-5,TGTGCCAGCAGTTACTTACAGGGTAATCAGCCCCAGCATTTT,CASSYLQGNQPQHF
.,TRBJ2-6,few,TRBV5-1,TGCGCCAGCAGCTTGGCCAGAAGAGGTTCTGGGGCCAACGTCCTGACTTTC,CASSLARRGSGANVLTF
.,TRBJ2-7,many,TRBV29-1,TGCAGCGTTGGCCTGGCGGGACAGCTCTACGAGCAGTACTTC,CSVGLAGQLYEQYF
TRBD2,TRBJ2-7,few,TRBV10-3,TGTGCCATCAGTGGATCCGGGACTAGGCACGAGCAGTACTTC,CAISGSGTRHEQYF
.,TRBJ2-7,few,TRBV24-1,TGTGCCACCAGTGACTCTACAGGTTACGAGCAGTACTTC,CATSDSTGYEQYF
TRBD2,TRBJ2-7,.,TRBV27,TGTGCCAGCAGTACCCAAGCCATAGCGGGAGGGGTCTACGAGCAGTACTTC,CASSTQAIAGGVYEQYF
.,TRBJ2-1,many,TRBV5-1,TGCGCCAGCAGCTTGGACTCGGGGCTGGGGAATGAGCAGTTCTTC,CASSLDSGLGNEQFF
.,TRBJ1-3,.,TRBV9,TGTGCCAGCAGTGAGGGGCAGGGAGGAAACACCATATATTTT,CASSEGQGGNTIYF
.,TRBJ2-2,few,TRBV6-2/TRBV6-3,TGTGCCAGCACCCTCACCGGGGAGCTGTTTTTT,CASTLTGELFF
.,TRBJ2-3,.,TRBV5-1,TGCGCCAGCAGCTCAAGGGACAACACAGATACGCAGTATTTT,CASSSRDNTDTQYF
.,TRBJ2-1,few,TRBV7-9,TGTGCCAGCAGCTTAGAGGGGCGGGAGCAGTTCTTC,CASSLEGREQFF
.,TRBJ2-1,.,TRBV5-1,TGCGCCAGCAGCTTGGGAGGGGGTTATAACAATGAGCAGTTCTTC,CASSLGGGYNNEQFF
TRBD2,TRBJ2-7,few,TRBV20-1,TGCAGTGCTAGAGTCTTGACTAGCGGGAGTACGCAGCAGTACTTC,CSARVLTSGSTQQYF
TRBD2,TRBJ2-1,many,TRBV7-9,TGTGCCAGCAGCTTAGCACTAGCGGGCTACAATGAGCAGTTCTTC,CASSLALAGYNEQFF
TRBD1,TRBJ2-5,once,TRBV29-1,TGCAGCGTTGTACCGGACAGGGGGGGGACCCAGTACTTC,CSVVPDRGGTQYF
.,TRBJ2-6,.,TRBV27,TGTGCCAGCAGTCCTACGGGGACTTTCGGTCTCTCAGGGGCCAACGTCCTGACTTTC,CASSPTGTFGLSGANVLTF
TRBD2,TRBJ2-5,.,TRBV5-1,TGCGCCAGCAGCTTCAGGACTAGCGGGAGTTATTGGGAGACCCAGTACTTC,CASSFRTSGSYWETQYF
TRBD2,TRBJ2-3,few,TRBV20-1,TGCAGTGCTAGCCGAGGGGACTACCTCACAGATACGCAGTATTTT,CSASRGDYLTDTQYF
.,TRBJ2-7,.,TRBV27,TGTGCCAGCAGCGCCGGGGACTCGACCTACGAGCAGTACTTC,CASSAGDSTYEQYF
TRBD2,TRBJ2-1,few,TRBV3-1,TGTGCCAGCAGACGACTAGCGGGTTACAATGAGCAGTTCTTC,CASRRLAGYNEQFF
TRBD1,TRBJ2-2,.,TRBV7-3,TGTGCCAGCAGCTTTACAGGGGGCACCGGGGAGCTGTTTTTT,CASSFTGGTGELFF
TRBD2,TRBJ2-1,.,TRBV18,TGTGCCAGCTCACGTCAACTAGCGGGGGTATACAATGAGCAGTTCTTC,CASSRQLAGVYNEQFF
.,TRBJ1-5,many,TRBV5-1,TGCGCCAGCAGCTTGGGGGACCTGCCTAATCAGCCCCAGCATTTT,CASSLGDLPNQPQHF
TRBD2,TRBJ2-1,few,TRBV5-1,TGCGCCAGCAGGGACTCTCCAGGGAGCGGGAGTAACAATGAGCAGTTCTTC,CASRDSPGSGSNNEQFF
.,TRBJ1-1,few,TRBV25-1,TGTGCCAGCACCCATGGCCCCTGGAACACTGAAGCTTTCTTT,CASTHGPWNTEAFF
.,TRBJ1-2,few,TRBV12-3/TRBV12-4,TGTGCCAGCAGTCCCTTGCCTAGACCTAATGGCTACACCTTC,CASSPLPRPNGYTF
TRBD1,TRBJ2-1,.,TRBV25-1,TGTGCCAGCAGACAGGGGGGCCACAATGAGCAGTTCTTC,CASRQGGHNEQFF
TRBD1,TRBJ1-5,once,TRBV19,TGTGCCAGTATGTATAGGGGGCGAAATCAGCCCCAGCATTTT,CASMYRGRNQPQHF
.,TRBJ1-4,.,TRBV15,TGTGCCACCAGCAGTTCTGCAGGGCACGAAAAACTGTTTTTT,CATSSSAGHEKLFF
TRBD2,TRBJ2-7,many,TRBV12-3/TRBV12-4,TGTGCCAGCAGTTTGAGTGGGCTAGCGGGAGCCCACGAGCAGTACTTC,CASSLSGLAGAHEQYF
.,TRBJ1-2,.,TRBV5-8,TGTGCCAGCAGCCGGGGCACTTCATTTTCCTATGGCTACACCTTC,CASSRGTSFSYGYTF
.,TRBJ2-2,.,TRBV6-5,TGTGCCAGCAGTACCCGACCCTCTAGGCGGGAGCTGTTTTTT,CASSTRPSRRELFF
.,TRBJ2-7,.,TRBV5-4,TGTGCCAGCAGCTTGCGGCAGATGGCACCAACCTACGAGCAGTACTTC,CASSLRQMAPTYEQYF
TRBD1,TRBJ1-1,.,TRBV10-3,TGTGCCAGCAGTGGGTCGACCGGACAGGCAGGGAACACTGAAGCTTTCTTT,CASSGSTGQAGNTEAFF
.,TRBJ1-2,.,TRBV5-1,TGCGCCAGCAGCTTGGAAGGGGCAGTCTATGGCTACACCTTC,CASSLEGAVYGYTF
.,TRBJ2-1,few,TRBV3-1,TGTGCCAGCAGCCAACGACTAAATGAGCAGTTCTTC,CASSQRLNEQFF
.,TRBJ2-1,.,TRBV7-7,TGTGCCAGCAGCTTAGCACAGGGTACCTACAATGAGCAGTTCTTC,CASSLAQGTYNEQFF
.,TRBJ2-7,many,TRBV29-1,TGCAGCGTTGAACTGGGCGAGCAGTACTTC,CSVELGEQYF